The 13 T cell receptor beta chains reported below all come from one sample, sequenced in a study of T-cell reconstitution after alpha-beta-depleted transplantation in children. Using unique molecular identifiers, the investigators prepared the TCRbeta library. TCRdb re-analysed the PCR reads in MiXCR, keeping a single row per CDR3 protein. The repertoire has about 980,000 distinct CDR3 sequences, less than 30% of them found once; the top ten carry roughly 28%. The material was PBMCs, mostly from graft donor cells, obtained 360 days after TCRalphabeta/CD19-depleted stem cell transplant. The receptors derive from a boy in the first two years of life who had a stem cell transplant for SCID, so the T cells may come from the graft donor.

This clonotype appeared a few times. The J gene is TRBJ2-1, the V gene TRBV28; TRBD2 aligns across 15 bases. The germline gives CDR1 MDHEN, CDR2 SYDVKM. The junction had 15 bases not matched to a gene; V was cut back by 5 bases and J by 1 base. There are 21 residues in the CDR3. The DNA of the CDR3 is TGTGCCAGCAGTCATCGCCGATTAGGACTAGCGGGGGGGGCTTCCTACAATGAGCAGTTCTTC. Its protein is CASSHRRLGLAGGASYNEQFF. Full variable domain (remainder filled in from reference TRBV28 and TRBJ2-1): DVKVTQSSRYLVKRTGEKVFLECVQDMDHENMFWYRQDPGLGLRLIYFSYDVKMKEKGDIPEGYSVSREKKERFSLILESASTNQTSMYLCASSHRRLGLAGGASYNEQFFGPGTRLTVL.

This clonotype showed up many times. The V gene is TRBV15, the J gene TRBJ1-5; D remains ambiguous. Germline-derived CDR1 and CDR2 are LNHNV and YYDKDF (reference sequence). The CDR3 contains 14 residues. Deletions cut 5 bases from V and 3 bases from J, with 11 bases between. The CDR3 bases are TGTGCCACCAGCGGGCCAGCATTCAATCAGCCCCAGCATTTT. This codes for CATSGPAFNQPQHF.

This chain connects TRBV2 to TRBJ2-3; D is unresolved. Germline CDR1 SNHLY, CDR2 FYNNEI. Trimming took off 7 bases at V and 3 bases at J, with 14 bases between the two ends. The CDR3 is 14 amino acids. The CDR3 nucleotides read TGTGCCAGCACCCCAAGGGATTCGACAGATACGCAGTATTTT. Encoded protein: CASTPRDSTDTQYF. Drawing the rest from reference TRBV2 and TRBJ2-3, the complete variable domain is EPEVTQTPSHQVTQMGQEVILRCVPISNHLYFYWYRQILGQKVEFLVSFYNNEISEKSEIFDDQFSVERPDGSNFTLKIRSTKLEDSAMYFCASTPRDSTDTQYFGPGTRLTVL.

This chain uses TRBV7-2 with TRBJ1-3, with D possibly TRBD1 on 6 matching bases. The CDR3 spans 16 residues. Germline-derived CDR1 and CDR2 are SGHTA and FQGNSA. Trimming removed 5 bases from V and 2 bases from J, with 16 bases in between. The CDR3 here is CASSPPGGLAGNTIYF. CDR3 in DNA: TGTGCCAGCAGCCCCCCCGGGGGCTTGGCTGGAAACACCATATATTTT.

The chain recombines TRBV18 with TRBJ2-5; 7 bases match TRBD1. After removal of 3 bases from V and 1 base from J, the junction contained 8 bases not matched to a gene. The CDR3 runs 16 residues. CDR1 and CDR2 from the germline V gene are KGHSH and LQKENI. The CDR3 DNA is TGTGCCAGCTCACCGGCTCGACGGACAGGCCAAGAGACCCAGTACTTC. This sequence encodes CASSPARRTGQETQYF.

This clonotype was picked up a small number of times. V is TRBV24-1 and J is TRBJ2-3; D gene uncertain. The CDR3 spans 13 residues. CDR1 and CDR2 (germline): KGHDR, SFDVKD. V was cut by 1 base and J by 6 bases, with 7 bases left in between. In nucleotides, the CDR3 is TGTGCCACCAGTGATTTTAGCCGGGATACGCAGTATTTT. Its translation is CATSDFSRDTQYF.

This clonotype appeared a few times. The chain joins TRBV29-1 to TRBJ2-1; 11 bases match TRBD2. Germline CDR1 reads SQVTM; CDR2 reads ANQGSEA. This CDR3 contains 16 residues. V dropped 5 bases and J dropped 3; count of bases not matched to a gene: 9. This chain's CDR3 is CSVKLLAGGGYNEQFF. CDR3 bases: TGCAGCGTTAAACTTCTAGCGGGGGGCGGCTACAATGAGCAGTTCTTC.

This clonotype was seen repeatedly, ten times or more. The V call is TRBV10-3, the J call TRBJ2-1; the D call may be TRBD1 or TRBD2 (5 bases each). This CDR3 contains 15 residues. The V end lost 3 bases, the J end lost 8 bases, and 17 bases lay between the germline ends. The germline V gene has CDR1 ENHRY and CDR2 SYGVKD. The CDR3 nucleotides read TGTGCCATCAGTGAAGGGATGGCGGGCAGGGATGAGCAGTTCTTC. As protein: CAISEGMAGRDEQFF.

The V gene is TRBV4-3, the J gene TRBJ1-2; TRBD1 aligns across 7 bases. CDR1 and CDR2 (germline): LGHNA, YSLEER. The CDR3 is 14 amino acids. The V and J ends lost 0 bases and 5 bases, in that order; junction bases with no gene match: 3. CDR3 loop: CASSQDPGQYGYTF. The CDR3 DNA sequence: TGCGCCAGCAGCCAAGACCCGGGACAGTATGGCTACACCTTC.

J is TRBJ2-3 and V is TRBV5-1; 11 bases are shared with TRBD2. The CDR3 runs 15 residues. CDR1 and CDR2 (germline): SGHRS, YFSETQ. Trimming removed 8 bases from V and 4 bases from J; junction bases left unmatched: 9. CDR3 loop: CASYPGLAAADTQYF. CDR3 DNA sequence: TGCGCCAGTTACCCGGGACTAGCGGCGGCAGATACGCAGTATTTT. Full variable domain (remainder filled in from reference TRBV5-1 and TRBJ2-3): KAGVTQTPRYLIKTRGQQVTLSCSPISGHRSVSWYQQTPGQGLQFLFEYFSETQRNKGNFPGRFSGRQFSNSRSEMNVSTLELGDSALYLCASYPGLAAADTQYFGPGTRLTVL.

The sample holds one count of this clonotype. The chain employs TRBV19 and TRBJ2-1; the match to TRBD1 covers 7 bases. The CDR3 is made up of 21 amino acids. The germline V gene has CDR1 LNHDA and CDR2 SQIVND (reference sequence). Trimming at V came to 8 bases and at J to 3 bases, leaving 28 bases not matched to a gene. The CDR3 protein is CASRDSPTTGFFAYDYNEQFF. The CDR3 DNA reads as TGTGCCAGTCGGGACAGCCCAACCACTGGGTTCTTCGCTTACGACTACAATGAGCAGTTCTTC.

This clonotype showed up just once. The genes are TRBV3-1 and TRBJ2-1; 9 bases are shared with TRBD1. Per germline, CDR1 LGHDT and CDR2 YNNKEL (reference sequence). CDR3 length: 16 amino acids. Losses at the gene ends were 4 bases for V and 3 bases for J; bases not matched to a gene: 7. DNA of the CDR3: TGTGCCAGCAGCCTTCCCGGGACAGGGAACTACAATGAGCAGTTCTTC. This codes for CASSLPGTGNYNEQFF.

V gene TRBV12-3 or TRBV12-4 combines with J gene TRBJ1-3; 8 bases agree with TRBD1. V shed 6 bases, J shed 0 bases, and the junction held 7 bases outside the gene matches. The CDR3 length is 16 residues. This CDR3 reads CASRGSTGGSGNTIYF. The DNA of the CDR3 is TGTGCCAGCAGAGGCTCCACAGGGGGCTCTGGAAACACCATATATTTT.